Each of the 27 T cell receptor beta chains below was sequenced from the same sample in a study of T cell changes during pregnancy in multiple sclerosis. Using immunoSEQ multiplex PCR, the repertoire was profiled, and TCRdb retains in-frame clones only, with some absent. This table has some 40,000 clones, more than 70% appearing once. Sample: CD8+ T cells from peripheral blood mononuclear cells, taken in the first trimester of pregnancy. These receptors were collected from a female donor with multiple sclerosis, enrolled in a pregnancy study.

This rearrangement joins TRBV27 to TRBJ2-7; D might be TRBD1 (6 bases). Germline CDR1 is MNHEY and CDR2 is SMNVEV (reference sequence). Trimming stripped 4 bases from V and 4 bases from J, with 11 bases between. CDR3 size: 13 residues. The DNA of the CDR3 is TGTGCCAGCAGTTATAGTCAGGGGTACGAGCAGTACTTC. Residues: CASSYSQGYEQYF.

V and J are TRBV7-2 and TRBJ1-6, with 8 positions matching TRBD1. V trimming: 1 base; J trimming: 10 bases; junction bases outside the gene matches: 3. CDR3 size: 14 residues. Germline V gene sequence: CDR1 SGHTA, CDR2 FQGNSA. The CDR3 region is CASSLGRGQSPLHF. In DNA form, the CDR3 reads TGTGCCAGCAGCTTAGGCAGGGGGCAATCACCCCTCCACTTT.

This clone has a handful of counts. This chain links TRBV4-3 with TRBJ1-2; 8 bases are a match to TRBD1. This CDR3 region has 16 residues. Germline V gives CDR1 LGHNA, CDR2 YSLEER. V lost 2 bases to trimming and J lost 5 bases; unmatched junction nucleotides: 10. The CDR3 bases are TGCGCCAGCAGCCAAACGGAATCGGACAGGGTGTATGGCTACACCTTC. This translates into CASSQTESDRVYGYTF.

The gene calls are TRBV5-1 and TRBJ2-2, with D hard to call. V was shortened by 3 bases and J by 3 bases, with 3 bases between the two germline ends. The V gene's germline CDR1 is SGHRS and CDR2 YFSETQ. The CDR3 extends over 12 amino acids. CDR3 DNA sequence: TGCGCCAGCAGCTCTGACACCGGGGAGCTGTTTTTT. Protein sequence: CASSSDTGELFF.

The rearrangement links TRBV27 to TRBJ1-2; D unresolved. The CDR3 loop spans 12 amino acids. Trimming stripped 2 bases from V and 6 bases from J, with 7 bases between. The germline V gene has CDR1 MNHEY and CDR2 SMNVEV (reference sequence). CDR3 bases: TGTGCCAGCAGTTTAAGAGGGAATGGCTACACCTTC. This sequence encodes CASSLRGNGYTF.

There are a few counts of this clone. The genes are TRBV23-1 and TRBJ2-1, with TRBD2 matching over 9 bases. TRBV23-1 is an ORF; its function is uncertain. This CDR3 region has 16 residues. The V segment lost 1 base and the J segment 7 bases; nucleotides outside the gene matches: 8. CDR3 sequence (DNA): TGCGCCAGCAGTCAATACCCCCTAGCGGGGAGGAATGAGCAGTTCTTC. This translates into CASSQYPLAGRNEQFF.

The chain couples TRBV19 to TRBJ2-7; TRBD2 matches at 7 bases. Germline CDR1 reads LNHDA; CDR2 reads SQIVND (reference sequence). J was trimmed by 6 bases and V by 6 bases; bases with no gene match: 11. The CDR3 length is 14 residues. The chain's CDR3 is CASSYGNGLVEQYF. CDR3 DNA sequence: TGTGCCAGTAGCTACGGAAACGGACTAGTCGAGCAGTACTTC.

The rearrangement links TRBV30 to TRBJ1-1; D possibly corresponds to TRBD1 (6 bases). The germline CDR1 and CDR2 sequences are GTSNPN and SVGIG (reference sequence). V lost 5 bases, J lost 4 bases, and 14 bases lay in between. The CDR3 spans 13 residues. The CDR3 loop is CAWDTGYGTEAFF. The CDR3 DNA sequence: TGTGCCTGGGACACAGGGTATGGCACTGAAGCTTTCTTT. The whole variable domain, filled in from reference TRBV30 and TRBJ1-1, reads SQTIHQWPATLVQPVGSPLSLECTVEGTSNPNLYWYRQAAGRGLQLLFYSVGIGQISSEVPQNLSASRPQDRQFILSSKKLLLSDSGFYLCAWDTGYGTEAFFGQGTRLTVV.

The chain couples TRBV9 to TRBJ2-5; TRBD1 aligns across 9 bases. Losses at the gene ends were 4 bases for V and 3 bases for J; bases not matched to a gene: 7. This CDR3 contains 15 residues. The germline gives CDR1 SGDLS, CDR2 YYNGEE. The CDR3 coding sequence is TGTGCCAGCAGCTATGGGGACAGGGTAGAAGAGACCCAGTACTTC. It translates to CASSYGDRVEETQYF.

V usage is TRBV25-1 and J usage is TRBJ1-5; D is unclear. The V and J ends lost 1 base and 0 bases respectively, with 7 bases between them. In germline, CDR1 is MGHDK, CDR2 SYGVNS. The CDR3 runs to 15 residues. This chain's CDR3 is CASSEWSGSNQPQHF. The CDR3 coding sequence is TGTGCCAGCAGTGAATGGAGCGGTAGCAATCAGCCCCAGCATTTT.

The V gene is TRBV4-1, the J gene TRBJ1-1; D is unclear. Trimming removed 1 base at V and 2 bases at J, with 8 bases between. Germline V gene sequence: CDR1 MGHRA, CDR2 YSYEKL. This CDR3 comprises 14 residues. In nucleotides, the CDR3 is TGCGCCAGCAGCCAAGTGCAGGATAACACTGAAGCTTTCTTT. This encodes CASSQVQDNTEAFF.

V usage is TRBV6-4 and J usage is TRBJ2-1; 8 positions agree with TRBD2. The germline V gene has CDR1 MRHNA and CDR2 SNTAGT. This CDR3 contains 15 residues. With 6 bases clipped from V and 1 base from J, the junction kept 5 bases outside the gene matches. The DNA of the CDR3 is TGTGCCAGCAGACCCGGGGGGGCGTCCTACAATGAGCAGTTCTTC. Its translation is CASRPGGASYNEQFF.

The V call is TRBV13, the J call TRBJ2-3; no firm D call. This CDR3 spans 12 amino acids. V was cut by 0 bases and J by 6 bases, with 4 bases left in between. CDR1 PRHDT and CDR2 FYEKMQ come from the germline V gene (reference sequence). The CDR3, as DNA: TGTGCCAGCAGCTTAGGCCGGGATACGCAGTATTTT. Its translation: CASSLGRDTQYF.

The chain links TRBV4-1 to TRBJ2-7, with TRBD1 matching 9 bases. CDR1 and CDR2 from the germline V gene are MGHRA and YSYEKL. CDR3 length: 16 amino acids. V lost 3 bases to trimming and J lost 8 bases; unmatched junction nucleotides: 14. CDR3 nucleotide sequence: TGCGCCAGCAGCCACATTCCGGGACAGGGCCCCCTTCAGCAGTACTTC. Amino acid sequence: CASSHIPGQGPLQQYF.

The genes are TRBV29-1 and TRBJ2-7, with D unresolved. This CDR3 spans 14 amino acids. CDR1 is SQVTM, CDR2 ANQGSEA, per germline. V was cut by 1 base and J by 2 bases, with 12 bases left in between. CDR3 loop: CSVEVPMRTYEQYF. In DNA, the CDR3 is TGCAGCGTTGAAGTTCCGATGAGGACCTACGAGCAGTACTTC.

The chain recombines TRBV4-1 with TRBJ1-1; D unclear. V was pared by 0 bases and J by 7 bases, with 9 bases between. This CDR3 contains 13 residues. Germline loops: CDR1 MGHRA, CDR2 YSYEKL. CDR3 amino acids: CASSQDFPSEAFF. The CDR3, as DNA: TGCGCCAGCAGCCAAGATTTTCCGAGTGAAGCTTTCTTT.

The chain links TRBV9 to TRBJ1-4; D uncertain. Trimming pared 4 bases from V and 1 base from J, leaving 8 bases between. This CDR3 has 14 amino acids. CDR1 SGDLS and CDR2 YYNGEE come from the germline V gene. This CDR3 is CASSPPGTNEKLFF. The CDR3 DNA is TGTGCCAGCAGCCCCCCAGGAACTAATGAAAAACTGTTTTTT.

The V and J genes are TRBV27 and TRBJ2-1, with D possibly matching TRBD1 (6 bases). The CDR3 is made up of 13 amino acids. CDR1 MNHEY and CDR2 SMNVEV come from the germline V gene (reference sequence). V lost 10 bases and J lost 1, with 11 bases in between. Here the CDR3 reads CATRGGSYNEQFF. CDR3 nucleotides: TGTGCCACGAGAGGGGGTTCCTACAATGAGCAGTTCTTC.

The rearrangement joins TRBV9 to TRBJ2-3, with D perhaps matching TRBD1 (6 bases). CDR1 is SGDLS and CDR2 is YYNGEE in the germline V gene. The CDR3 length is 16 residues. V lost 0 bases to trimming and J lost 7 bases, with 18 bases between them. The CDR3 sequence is CASSVDGLRGMNTQYF. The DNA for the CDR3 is TGTGCCAGCAGCGTAGACGGTCTCAGGGGAATGAATACGCAGTATTTT.

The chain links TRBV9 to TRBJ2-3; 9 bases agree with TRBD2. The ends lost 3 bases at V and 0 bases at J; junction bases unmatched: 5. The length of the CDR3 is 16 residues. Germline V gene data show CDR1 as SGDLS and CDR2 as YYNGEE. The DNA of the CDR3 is TGTGCCAGCAGCGGTATAGCGGGGGCAAGCACAGATACGCAGTATTTT. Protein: CASSGIAGASTDTQYF.

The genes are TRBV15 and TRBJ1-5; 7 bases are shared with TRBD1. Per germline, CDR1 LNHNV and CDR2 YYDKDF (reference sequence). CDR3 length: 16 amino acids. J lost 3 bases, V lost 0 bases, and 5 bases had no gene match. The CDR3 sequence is CATSRDQGDDNQPQHF. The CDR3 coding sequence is TGTGCCACCAGCAGAGATCAGGGGGACGACAATCAGCCCCAGCATTTT.

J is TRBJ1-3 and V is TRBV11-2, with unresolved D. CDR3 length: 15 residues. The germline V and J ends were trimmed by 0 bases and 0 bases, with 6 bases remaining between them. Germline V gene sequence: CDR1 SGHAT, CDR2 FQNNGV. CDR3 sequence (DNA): TGTGCCAGCAGCTTAGAGTCTTACTCTGGAAACACCATATATTTT. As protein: CASSLESYSGNTIYF.

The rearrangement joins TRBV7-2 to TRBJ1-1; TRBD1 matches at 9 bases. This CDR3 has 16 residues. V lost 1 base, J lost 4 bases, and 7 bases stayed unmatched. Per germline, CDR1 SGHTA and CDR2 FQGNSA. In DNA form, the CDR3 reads TGTGCCAGCAGCTTAGGTGGGGGACAGGGTAGCACTGAAGCTTTCTTT. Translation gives CASSLGGGQGSTEAFF.

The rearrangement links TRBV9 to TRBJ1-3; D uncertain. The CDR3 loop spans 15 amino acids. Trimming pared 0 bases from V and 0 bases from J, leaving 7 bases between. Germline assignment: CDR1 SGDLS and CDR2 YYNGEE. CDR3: CASSVDTSSGNTIYF. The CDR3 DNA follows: TGTGCCAGCAGCGTAGACACCAGCTCTGGAAACACCATATATTTT. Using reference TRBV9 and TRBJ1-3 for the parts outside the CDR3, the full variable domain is DSGVTQTPKHLITATGQRVTLRCSPRSGDLSVYWYQQSLDQGLQFLIQYYNGEERAKGNILERFSAQQFPDLHSELNLSSLELGDSALYFCASSVDTSSGNTIYFGEGSWLTVV.

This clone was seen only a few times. The CDR3 is CASSSQGNTEAFF. In DNA form, the CDR3 reads TGCGCCAGCAGCTCTCAGGGGAATACTGAAGCTTTCTTT. V gene TRBV5-1 combines with J gene TRBJ1-1; tentatively, D is TRBD1 (6 bases). The V end lost 3 bases, the J end lost 5 bases, and 11 bases lay between the germline ends. The CDR3 loop spans 13 amino acids. The V gene's germline CDR1 is SGHRS and CDR2 YFSETQ.

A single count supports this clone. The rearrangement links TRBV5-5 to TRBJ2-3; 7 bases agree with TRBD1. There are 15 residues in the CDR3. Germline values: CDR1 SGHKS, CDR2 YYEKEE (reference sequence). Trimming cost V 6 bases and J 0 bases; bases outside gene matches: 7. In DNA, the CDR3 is TGTGCCAGCACCTTAGGACAGGTGAGCACAGATACGCAGTATTTT. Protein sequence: CASTLGQVSTDTQYF.

CDR3 coding DNA: TGTGCCTGGAGTCTCTCCAGACTAGCCGAGCAGTTCTTC. Protein product: CAWSLSRLAEQFF. The chain has TRBV30 and TRBJ2-1; 7 bases are shared with TRBD2. Germline-derived CDR1 and CDR2 are GTSNPN and SVGIG (reference sequence). Trimming at V came to 2 bases and at J to 10 bases, leaving 8 bases not matched to a gene. The CDR3 is 13 amino acids.